This T cell receptor (beta chain) was identified during a study of OX40 agonist ivuxolimab in advanced cancers. Clones were read by immunoSEQ multiplex PCR, and TCRdb kept only the in-frame ones, dropping some. This table holds approximately 80,000 clones, around nine tenths found once. The J segment lost 7 bases and the V segment lost 7 bases, leaving 16 bases of the junction unmatched. This CDR3 region has 15 residues. Germline V gene lookup returns CDR1 SGHNT and CDR2 YENEEA. The chain links TRBV11-3 to TRBJ2-7; 7 nucleotides match TRBD2. The source was CD4+ or CD8+ T cells sorted from blood, collected in a trial of the OX40 agonist ivuxolimab. This TCR derives from an adult with an advanced solid tumor such as melanoma, head and neck, liver or kidney cancer. The CDR3 nucleotides are TGTGCCAGCACCCTGTTTGGGGGGGGATCGGGTGAGCAGTACTTC. Its protein product is CASTLFGGGSGEQYF.